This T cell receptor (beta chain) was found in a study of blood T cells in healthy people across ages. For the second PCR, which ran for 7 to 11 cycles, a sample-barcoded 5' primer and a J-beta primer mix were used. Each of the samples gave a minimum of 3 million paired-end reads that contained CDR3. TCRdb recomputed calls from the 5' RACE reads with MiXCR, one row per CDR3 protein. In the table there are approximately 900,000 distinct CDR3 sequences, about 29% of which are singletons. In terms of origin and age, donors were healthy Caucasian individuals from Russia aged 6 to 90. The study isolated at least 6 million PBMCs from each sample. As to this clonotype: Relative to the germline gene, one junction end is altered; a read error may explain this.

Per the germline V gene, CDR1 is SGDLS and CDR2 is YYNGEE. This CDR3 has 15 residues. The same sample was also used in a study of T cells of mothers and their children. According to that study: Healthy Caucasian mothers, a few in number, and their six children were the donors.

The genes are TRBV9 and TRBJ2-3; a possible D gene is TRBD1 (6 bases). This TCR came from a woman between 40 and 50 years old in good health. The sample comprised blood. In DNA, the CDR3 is TGTGCCAGCAGCGTTGAAGGGGGAGTCACAGATACGCGGTATTTT. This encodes CASSVEGGVTDTRYF. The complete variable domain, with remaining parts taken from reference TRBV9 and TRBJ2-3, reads DSGVTQTPKHLITATGQRVTLRCSPRSGDLSVYWYQQSLDQGLQFLIQYYNGEERAKGNILERFSAQQFPDLHSELNLSSLELGDSALYFCASSVEGGVTDTRYFGPGTRLTVL.